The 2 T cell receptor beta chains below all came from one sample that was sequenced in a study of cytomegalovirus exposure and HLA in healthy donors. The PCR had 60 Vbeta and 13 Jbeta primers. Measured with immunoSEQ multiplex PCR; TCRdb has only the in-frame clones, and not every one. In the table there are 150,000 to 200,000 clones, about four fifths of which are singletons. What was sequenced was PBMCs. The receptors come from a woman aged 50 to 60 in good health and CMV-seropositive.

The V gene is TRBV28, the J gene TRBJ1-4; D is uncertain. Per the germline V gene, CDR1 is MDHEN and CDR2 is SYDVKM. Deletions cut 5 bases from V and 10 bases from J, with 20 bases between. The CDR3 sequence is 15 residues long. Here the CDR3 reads CASSPPSRAGGKLFF. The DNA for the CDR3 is TGTGCCAGCAGTCCTCCGTCCCGGGCAGGAGGAAAACTGTTTTTT.

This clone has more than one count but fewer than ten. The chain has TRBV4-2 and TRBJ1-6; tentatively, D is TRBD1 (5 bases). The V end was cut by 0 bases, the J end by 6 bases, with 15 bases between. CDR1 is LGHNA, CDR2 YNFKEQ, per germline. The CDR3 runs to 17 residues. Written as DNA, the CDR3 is TGTGCCAGCAGCCAAGATACCGGGAGGGGACCTAATTCACCCCTCCACTTT. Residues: CASSQDTGRGPNSPLHF.